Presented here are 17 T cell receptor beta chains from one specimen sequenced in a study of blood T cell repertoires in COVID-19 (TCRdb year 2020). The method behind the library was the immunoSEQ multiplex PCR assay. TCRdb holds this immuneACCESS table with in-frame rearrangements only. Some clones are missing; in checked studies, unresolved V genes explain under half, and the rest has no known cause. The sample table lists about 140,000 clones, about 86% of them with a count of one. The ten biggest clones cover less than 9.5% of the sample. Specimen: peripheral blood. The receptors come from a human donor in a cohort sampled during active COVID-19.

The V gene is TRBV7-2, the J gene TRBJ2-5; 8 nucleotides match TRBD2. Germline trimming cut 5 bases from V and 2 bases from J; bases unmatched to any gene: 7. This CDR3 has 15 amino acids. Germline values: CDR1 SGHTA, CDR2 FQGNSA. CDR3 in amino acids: CASSPGGYPQETQYF. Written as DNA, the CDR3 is TGTGCCAGCAGCCCGGGGGGGTATCCACAAGAGACCCAGTACTTC. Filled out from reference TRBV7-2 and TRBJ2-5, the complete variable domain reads GAGVSQSPSNKVTEKGKDVELRCDPISGHTALYWYRQSLGQGLEFLIYFQGNSAPDKSGLPSDRFSAERTGGSVSTLTIQRTQQEDSAVYLCASSPGGYPQETQYFGPGTRLLVL.

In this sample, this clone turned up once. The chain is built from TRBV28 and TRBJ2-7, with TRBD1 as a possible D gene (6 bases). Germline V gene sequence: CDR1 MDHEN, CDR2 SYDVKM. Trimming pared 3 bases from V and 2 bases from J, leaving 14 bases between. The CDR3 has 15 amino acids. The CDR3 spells CASSLWTVGTYEQYF. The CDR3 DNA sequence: TGTGCCAGCAGTTTGTGGACAGTCGGCACCTACGAGCAGTACTTC.

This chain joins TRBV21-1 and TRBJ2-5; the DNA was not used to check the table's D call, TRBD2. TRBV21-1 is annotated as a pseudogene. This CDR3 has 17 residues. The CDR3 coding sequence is TGTGCCAGCAGCACAACGGCCCTAGCGGGGTCTCAAGAGACCCAGTACTTC. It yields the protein CASSTTALAGSQETQYF.

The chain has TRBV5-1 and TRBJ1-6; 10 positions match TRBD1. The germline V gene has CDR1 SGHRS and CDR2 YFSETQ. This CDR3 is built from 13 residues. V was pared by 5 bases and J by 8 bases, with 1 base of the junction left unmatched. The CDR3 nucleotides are TGCGCCAGCAGGGGGACAGGGGATTCACCCCTCCACTTT. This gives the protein CASRGTGDSPLHF. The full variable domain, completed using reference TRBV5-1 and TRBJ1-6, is KAGVTQTPRYLIKTRGQQVTLSCSPISGHRSVSWYQQTPGQGLQFLFEYFSETQRNKGNFPGRFSGRQFSNSRSEMNVSTLELGDSALYLCASRGTGDSPLHFGNGTRLTVT.

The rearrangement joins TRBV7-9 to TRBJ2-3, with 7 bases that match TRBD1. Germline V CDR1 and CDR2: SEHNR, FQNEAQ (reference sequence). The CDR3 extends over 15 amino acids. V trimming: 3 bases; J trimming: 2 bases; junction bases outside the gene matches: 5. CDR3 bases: TGTGCCAGCAGCTTGGGGGACAGATACACAGATACGCAGTATTTT. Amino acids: CASSLGDRYTDTQYF.

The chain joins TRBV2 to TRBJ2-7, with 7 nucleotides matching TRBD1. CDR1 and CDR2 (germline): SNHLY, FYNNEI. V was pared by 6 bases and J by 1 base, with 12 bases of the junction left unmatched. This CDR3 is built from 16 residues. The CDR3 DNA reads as TGTGCCAGCAGAAAAGACAGGGTTAACGTGTCCTACGAGCAGTACTTC. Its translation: CASRKDRVNVSYEQYF.

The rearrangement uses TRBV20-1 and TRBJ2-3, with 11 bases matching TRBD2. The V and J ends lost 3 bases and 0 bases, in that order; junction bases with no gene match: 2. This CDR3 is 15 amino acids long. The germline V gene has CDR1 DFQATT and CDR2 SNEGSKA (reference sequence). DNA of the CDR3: TGCAGTGCTAGTTTAGCGGGGGGGAGCACAGATACGCAGTATTTT. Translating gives CSASLAGGSTDTQYF.

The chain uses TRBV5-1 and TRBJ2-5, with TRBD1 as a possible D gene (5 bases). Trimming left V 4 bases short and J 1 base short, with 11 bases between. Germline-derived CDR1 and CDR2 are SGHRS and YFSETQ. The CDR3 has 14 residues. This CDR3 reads CASSPRQIQETQYF. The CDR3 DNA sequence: TGCGCCAGCAGCCCTCGACAGATCCAAGAGACCCAGTACTTC.

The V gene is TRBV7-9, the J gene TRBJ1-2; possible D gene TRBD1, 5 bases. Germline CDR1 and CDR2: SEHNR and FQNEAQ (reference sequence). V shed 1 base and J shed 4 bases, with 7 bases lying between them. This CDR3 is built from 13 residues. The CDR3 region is CASSLETVYGYTF. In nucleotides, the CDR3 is TGTGCCAGCAGCTTAGAGACAGTCTATGGCTACACCTTC.

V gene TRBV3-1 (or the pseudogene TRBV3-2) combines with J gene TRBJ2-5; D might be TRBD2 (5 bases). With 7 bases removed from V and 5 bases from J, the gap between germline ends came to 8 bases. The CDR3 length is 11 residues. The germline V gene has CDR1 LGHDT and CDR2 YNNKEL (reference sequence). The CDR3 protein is CASTRGETQYF. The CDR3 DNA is TGTGCCAGCACCAGAGGGGAGACCCAGTACTTC.

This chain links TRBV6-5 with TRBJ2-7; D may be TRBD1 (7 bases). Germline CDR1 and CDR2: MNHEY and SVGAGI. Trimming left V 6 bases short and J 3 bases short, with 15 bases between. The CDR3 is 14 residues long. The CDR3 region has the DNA TGTGCCAGCAGACCCCGGAGGGACAGCTACGAGCAGTACTTC. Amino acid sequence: CASRPRRDSYEQYF.

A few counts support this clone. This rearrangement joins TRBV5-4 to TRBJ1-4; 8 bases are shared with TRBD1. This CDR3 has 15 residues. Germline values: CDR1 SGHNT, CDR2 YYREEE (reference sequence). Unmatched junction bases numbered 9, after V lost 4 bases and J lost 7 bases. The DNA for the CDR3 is TGTGCCAGCAGCCCCCGGACAGGGTCGGGTGAAAAACTGTTTTTT. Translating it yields CASSPRTGSGEKLFF.

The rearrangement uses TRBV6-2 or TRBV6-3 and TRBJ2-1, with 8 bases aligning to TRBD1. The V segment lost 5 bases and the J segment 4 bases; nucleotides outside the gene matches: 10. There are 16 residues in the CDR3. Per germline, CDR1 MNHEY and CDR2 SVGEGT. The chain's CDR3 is CASSPFRGRVYNEQFF. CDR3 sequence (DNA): TGTGCCAGCAGTCCATTCAGGGGGCGCGTTTACAATGAGCAGTTCTTC.

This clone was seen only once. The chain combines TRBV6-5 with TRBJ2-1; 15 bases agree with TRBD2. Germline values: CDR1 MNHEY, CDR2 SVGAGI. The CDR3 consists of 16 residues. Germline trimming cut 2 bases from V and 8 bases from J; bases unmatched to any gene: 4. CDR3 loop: CASSYGLAGGLDEQFF. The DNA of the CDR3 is TGTGCCAGCAGTTACGGACTAGCGGGGGGGCTCGATGAGCAGTTCTTC.

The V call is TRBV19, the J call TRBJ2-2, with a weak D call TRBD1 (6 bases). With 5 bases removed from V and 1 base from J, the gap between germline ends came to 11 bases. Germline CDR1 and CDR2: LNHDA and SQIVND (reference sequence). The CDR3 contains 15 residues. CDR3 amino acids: CASSSQGMNTGELFF. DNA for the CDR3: TGTGCCAGTAGTTCCCAGGGGATGAACACCGGGGAGCTGTTTTTT.

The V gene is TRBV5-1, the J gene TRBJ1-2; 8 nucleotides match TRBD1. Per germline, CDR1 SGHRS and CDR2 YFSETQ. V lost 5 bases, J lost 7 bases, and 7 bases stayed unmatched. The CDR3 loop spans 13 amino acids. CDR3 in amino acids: CASREDRVGGYTF. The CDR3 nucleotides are TGCGCCAGCAGGGAGGACAGGGTCGGTGGCTACACCTTC. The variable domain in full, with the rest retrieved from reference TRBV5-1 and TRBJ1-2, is KAGVTQTPRYLIKTRGQQVTLSCSPISGHRSVSWYQQTPGQGLQFLFEYFSETQRNKGNFPGRFSGRQFSNSRSEMNVSTLELGDSALYLCASREDRVGGYTFGSGTRLTVV.

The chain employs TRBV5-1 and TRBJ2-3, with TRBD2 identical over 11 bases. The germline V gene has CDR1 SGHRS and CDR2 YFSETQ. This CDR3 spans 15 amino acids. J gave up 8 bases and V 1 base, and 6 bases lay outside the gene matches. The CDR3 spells CASSLLAGGPRTQYF. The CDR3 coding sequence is TGCGCCAGCAGCTTGCTAGCGGGGGGCCCCCGTACGCAGTATTTT.